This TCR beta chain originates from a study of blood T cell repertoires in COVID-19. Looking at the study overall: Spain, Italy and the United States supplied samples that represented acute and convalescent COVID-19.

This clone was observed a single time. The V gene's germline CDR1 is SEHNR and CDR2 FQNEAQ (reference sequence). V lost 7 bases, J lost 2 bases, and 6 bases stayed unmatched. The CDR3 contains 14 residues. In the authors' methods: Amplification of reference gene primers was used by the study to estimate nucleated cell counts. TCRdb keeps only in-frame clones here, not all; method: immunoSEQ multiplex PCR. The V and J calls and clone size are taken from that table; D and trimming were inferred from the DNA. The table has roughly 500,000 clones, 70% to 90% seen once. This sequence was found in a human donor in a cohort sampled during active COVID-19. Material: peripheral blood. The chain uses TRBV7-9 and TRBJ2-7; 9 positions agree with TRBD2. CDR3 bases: TGTGCCAGCACCAATAGCGGGAGCCCCTACGAGCAGTACTTC. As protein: CASTNSGSPYEQYF.